This is a list of T cell receptor beta chains from one sample in a study of blood T cells in healthy people across ages. TCRdb recomputed calls from the 5' RACE reads with MiXCR, one row per CDR3 protein. The data hold 850,000 to 950,000 distinct CDR3 sequences, with 29% observed a single time. Sample: blood. These receptors were collected from an elderly woman in good health. Each CDR3 is given with its conserved first and last residue. Fields, in order: CDR3 protein, CDR3 DNA, D gene, V gene, clone size, J gene, CDR3 length. The D gene is left open where the match is weak. Clone size appears in some rows only: once, few, many, or a class for an expanded clone.

CDR3aa: CSARDGRHSGNTIYF
CDR3nt: TGCAGTGCTAGGGATGGACGGCACTCTGGAAACACCATATATTTT
d_gene: .
v_gene: TRBV20-1
abundance: .
j_gene: TRBJ1-3
len: 15

CDR3aa: CASSRKAGGYEQFF
CDR3nt: TGTGCCAGCAGCCGAAAAGCGGGGGGGTATGAGCAGTTCTTC
d_gene: TRBD2
v_gene: TRBV9
abundance: .
j_gene: TRBJ2-1
len: 14

CDR3aa: CSASGHVELAKNIQYF
CDR3nt: TGCAGTGCTAGCGGACACGTCGAGTTAGCCAAAAACATTCAGTACTTC
d_gene: .
v_gene: TRBV20-1
abundance: .
j_gene: TRBJ2-4
len: 16

CDR3aa: CASSEFRRGAKDTQYF
CDR3nt: TGCGCCAGCAGTGAGTTTAGGCGGGGGGCCAAAGATACGCAGTATTTT
d_gene: TRBD2
v_gene: TRBV10-1
abundance: .
j_gene: TRBJ2-3
len: 16

CDR3aa: CASSSPNGVRDEQFF
CDR3nt: TGTGCCAGCAGCTCCCCTAACGGTGTTAGGGATGAGCAGTTCTTC
d_gene: .
v_gene: TRBV11-2
abundance: .
j_gene: TRBJ2-1
len: 15

CDR3aa: CASSPDREGSFF
CDR3nt: TGTGCCAGCAGCCCCGACAGGGAAGGGTCTTTCTTT
d_gene: TRBD1
v_gene: TRBV7-2
abundance: .
j_gene: TRBJ1-1
len: 12

CDR3aa: CAISEFKDNYNSPLHF
CDR3nt: TGTGCCATCAGTGAGTTTAAGGACAACTATAATTCACCCCTCCACTTT
d_gene: .
v_gene: TRBV10-3
abundance: few
j_gene: TRBJ1-6
len: 16

CDR3aa: CASNRGRAGGYTF
CDR3nt: TGTGCCAGCAATCGTGGCAGGGCGGGTGGCTACACCTTC
d_gene: .
v_gene: TRBV12-3/TRBV12-4
abundance: many
j_gene: TRBJ1-2
len: 13

CDR3aa: CASSQATGAGNEKLFF
CDR3nt: TGTGCCAGCAGCCAGGCTACAGGGGCGGGTAATGAAAAACTGTTTTTT
d_gene: TRBD1
v_gene: TRBV4-2
abundance: many
j_gene: TRBJ1-4
len: 16

CDR3aa: CASSLGAGSRYQETQYF
CDR3nt: TGCGCCAGCAGCTTGGGCGCGGGGAGTAGATACCAAGAGACCCAGTACTTC
d_gene: .
v_gene: TRBV5-1
abundance: .
j_gene: TRBJ2-5
len: 17

CDR3aa: CASSFVGGGQETQFF
CDR3nt: TGTGCCAGCAGTTTCGTAGGGGGGGGCCAGGAGACCCAGTTCTTC
d_gene: .
v_gene: TRBV6-1
abundance: .
j_gene: TRBJ2-1
len: 15

CDR3aa: CASSIRDRVGETQYF
CDR3nt: TGTGCCAGCAGTATAAGGGACAGGGTTGGAGAGACCCAGTACTTC
d_gene: TRBD1
v_gene: TRBV27
abundance: many
j_gene: TRBJ2-5
len: 15

CDR3aa: CAISEPTTGDSGANVLTF
CDR3nt: TGTGCCATCAGTGAGCCCACGACAGGAGACTCTGGGGCCAACGTCCTGACTTTC
d_gene: .
v_gene: TRBV10-3
abundance: many
j_gene: TRBJ2-6
len: 18

CDR3aa: CASSQNPGGNNEKLFF
CDR3nt: TGTGCCAGCAGCCAAAATCCCGGGGGGAACAATGAAAAACTGTTTTTT
d_gene: .
v_gene: TRBV4-2
abundance: many
j_gene: TRBJ1-4
len: 16